The entry below describes one T cell receptor beta chain. Its specificity is unknown. This sample is drawn from a study of OX40 agonist ivuxolimab in advanced cancers. Study details: Mean age about 60 years, range roughly 20 to 85; just over 80% male. Prior anti-PD-1, anti-PD-L1 or anti-CTLA-4 therapy was allowed; roughly 40% had some. General study findings and limits: Compared with CD4+, CD8+ T cells on average had more expanded clones. At doses 0.1 to 3.0 mg/kg, CD4+ and CD8+ clones expanded.

V dropped 0 bases and J dropped 3 bases, with 9 bases sitting between them. The germline CDR1 and CDR2 sequences are SEHNR and FQNEAQ (reference sequence). CDR3 length: 15 amino acids. Assay used: immunoSEQ multiplex PCR; TCRdb lists only in-frame clones, some missing. Seen here are about 93,000 clones, approximately 94% observed once, and the top ten hold approximately 2.9%. The sequenced sample was CD4+ or CD8+ T cells sorted from blood, obtained in a trial of the OX40 agonist ivuxolimab. The TCR originated in an adult with an advanced solid tumor such as melanoma, head and neck, liver or kidney cancer. This chain joins TRBV7-9 and TRBJ2-1; no clear D. The CDR3 spells CASSLAGNFYNEQFF. In DNA form, the CDR3 reads TGTGCCAGCAGCTTAGCAGGGAACTTCTACAATGAGCAGTTCTTC.